This TCR beta chain was recorded in a study of shared clonotypes between healthy human individuals. With regard to this clone: No antigen is known for it.

The protocol was immunoSEQ multiplex PCR, while the TCRdb copy is restricted to in-frame clones and leaves out a portion. The table has approximately 340,000 clones, more than 60% seen once; the top ten hold roughly a tenth. Broader study findings: Sampling involved blood alone; tissue repertoires likely differ. Despite large depth, rarefaction showed incomplete sorted-subset sequencing.

This CDR3 spans 13 amino acids. V shed 0 bases and J shed 12 bases, with 15 bases lying between them. The germline V gene encodes CDR1 SGHTS and CDR2 YDEGEE. The gene calls are TRBV5-8 and TRBJ1-2; D unclear. Material for sequencing was memory CD4+ T cells sorted from blood. Stated subset: CD45RA-negative fraction. This TCR derives from a man aged 25-45 years in good health. Here the CDR3 reads CASSLVTVPGHTF. CDR3 DNA sequence: TGTGCCAGCAGCTTGGTAACAGTCCCTGGGCACACCTTC.